This TCR beta chain was observed in a study of CD8+CD57+ T cells in acquired aplastic anemia. Germline assignment: CDR1 SNHLY and CDR2 FYNNEI. The CDR3 consists of 10 residues. CD8+CD57+ cell expansion, shown by flow cytometry, had occurred in the patients selected for sequencing. Genomic DNA, the template, was used for profiling of the TCR beta VDJ and CDR3. TCRdb re-analysed the reads in MiXCR, keeping a single row per CDR3 protein. The profile shows 200,000 to 300,000 distinct CDR3 sequences, 65% to 90% of them singletons. Concerning this clonotype: The junction and the germline gene differ at one end; a read error may be behind it.

Sequencing was done on a sample of sorted CD4+, CD8+, or CD8+CD57+ T cells (not recorded which) from PBMCs. This TCR came from a human donor with aplastic anemia. V is TRBV2 and J is TRBJ1-1; no definite D call. The CDR3 loop is CASRFTEALF. In nucleotides, the CDR3 is TGTGCCAGCAGATTCACTGAAGCTTTATTT. The whole variable domain, remainder taken from reference TRBV2 and TRBJ1-1, is EPEVTQTPSHQVTQMGQEVILRCVPISNHLYFYWYRQILGQKVEFLVSFYNNEISEKSEIFDDQFSVERPDGSNFTLKIRSTKLEDSAMYFCASRFTEALFGQGTRLTVV.